The following is a T cell receptor (beta chain) sequence with its context. These data come from a study of radiotherapy plus CTLA-4 blockade in lung cancer. Study-level background: Patients showed objective responses in around a sixth of cases and disease control in approximately 28%.

Using immunoSEQ multiplex PCR, the repertoire was profiled, and TCRdb retains in-frame clones only, with some absent. Of some 110,000 clones listed, more than 70% were seen once; the top ten hold roughly 2.5%. The trim removed 7 bases at V and 4 bases at J, leaving 4 bases unmatched. Germline assignment: CDR1 LNHNV and CDR2 YYDKDF (reference sequence). This CDR3 contains 15 residues. The material sequenced was peripheral blood, taken from a patient treated with radiotherapy plus ipilimumab. This chain uses TRBV15 with TRBJ2-6, with 10 bases identical to TRBD1. This TCR was recovered from a human donor with non-small cell lung cancer that progressed on radiotherapy plus ipilimumab. Some clones in this sample may be carry-over from other donors' samples. The CDR3 DNA is TGTGCCACCAACGGACAGGGGGTCGGGGCCAACGTCCTGACTTTC. It codes for CATNGQGVGANVLTF.